A single sample is the source of the 9 T cell receptor beta chains below, sequenced in a study of human T cells and chemical hapten exposure. MiXCR was run by TCRdb on the RACE reads, yielding one entry per CDR3 protein. The sample lists roughly 82,000 distinct CDR3 sequences; 12% were seen once. Documented time point: patch test 1, 2 weeks after DPC sensitization. Specified treatment: therapeutic diphenylcyclopropenone sensitization with weekly scalp DPC. Sequences were derived from whole blood, sampled in connection with sensitization to the hapten diphenylcyclopropenone (DPC). These receptors all stem from a woman aged 55-70 years with alopecia areata. Some clones in this sample may be carry-over from other donors' samples.

This clonotype has more than one count but fewer than ten. The gene calls are TRBV18 and TRBJ1-6; 7 bases match TRBD1. Germline V gene sequence: CDR1 KGHSH, CDR2 LQKENI. This CDR3 is 15 amino acids long. The V gene end was trimmed by 6 bases and the J gene end by 9 bases; junction bases not matched to a gene: 11. CDR3 residues: CASSKGTDAGSPLHF. CDR3 coding DNA: TGTGCCAGCTCTAAGGGGACAGATGCCGGTTCACCCCTCCACTTT.

V is TRBV7-8 and J is TRBJ1-1; weak D call: TRBD1 (6 bases). The CDR3 loop spans 15 amino acids. Germline CDR1 is SGHVS and CDR2 is FQNEAQ. V lost 5 bases, J lost 2 bases, and 15 bases lay in between. In nucleotides, the CDR3 is TGTGCCAGCAGCCCGCGTGAGGACAGCAACACTGAAGCTTTCTTT. Residues: CASSPREDSNTEAFF. The variable domain in full, completed from reference TRBV7-8 and TRBJ1-1, reads GAGVSQSPRYKVAKRGQDVALRCDPISGHVSLFWYQQALGQGPEFLTYFQNEAQLDKSGLPSDRFFAERPEGSVSTLKIQRTQQEDSAVYLCASSPREDSNTEAFFGQGTRLTVV.

This chain uses TRBV28 with TRBJ1-5; 7 nucleotides line up with TRBD1. The CDR3 extends over 16 amino acids. Germline V gives CDR1 MDHEN, CDR2 SYDVKM. The junction had 11 bases not matched to a gene; V was cut back by 6 bases and J by 3 bases. The CDR3 here is CASRPPRDRDNQPQHF. CDR3 in DNA: TGTGCCAGCAGACCCCCACGGGACAGAGACAATCAGCCCCAGCATTTT.

This clonotype was seen ten or more times. The V call is TRBV5-1, the J call TRBJ2-2; D possibly corresponds to TRBD1 (6 bases). Per germline, CDR1 SGHRS and CDR2 YFSETQ. The CDR3 is 15 amino acids. Between the trimmed V and J ends, which lost 4 bases and 0 bases, there was a span of 10 bases. CDR3 nucleotide sequence: TGCGCCAGCAGCGCCCGGACAGCGAACACCGGGGAGCTGTTTTTT. Residues: CASSARTANTGELFF.

The rearrangement joins TRBV4-1 to TRBJ2-7, with no clear D. V was shortened by 2 bases and J by 4 bases, with 9 bases between the two germline ends. The length of the CDR3 is 13 residues. Germline V gene data show CDR1 as MGHRA and CDR2 as YSYEKL. The CDR3 loop is CASSQTPGYEQYF. The CDR3 region has the DNA TGCGCCAGCAGCCAAACACCAGGATACGAGCAGTACTTC.

The rearrangement joins TRBV12-3 or TRBV12-4 to TRBJ2-4; TRBD2 matches 10 bases. Unmatched junction bases numbered 8, after V lost 4 bases and J lost 8 bases. This CDR3 spans 15 amino acids. The CDR3 DNA reads TGTGCCAGCAGTTCCGGTCAGCGGGGGGGATACATTCAGTACTTC. Translating it yields CASSSGQRGGYIQYF.

The sample holds many counts of this clonotype. The chain carries TRBV2 and TRBJ1-2, with TRBD1 as a possible D gene (5 bases). CDR1 SNHLY and CDR2 FYNNEI come from the germline V gene. CDR3 length: 12 amino acids. Trimming removed 2 bases at V and 4 bases at J, with 5 bases between. In DNA, the CDR3 is TGTGCCAGCAGTGAAAGGGGCTATGGCTACACCTTC. Residues: CASSERGYGYTF.

The chain employs TRBV20-1 and TRBJ1-6; D may be TRBD1 (6 bases). Germline V CDR1 and CDR2: DFQATT, SNEGSKA (reference sequence). With 0 bases removed from V and 6 bases from J, the gap between germline ends came to 12 bases. CDR3 size: 15 residues. The CDR3 is CSARDSQGINSPLHF. The CDR3 coding sequence is TGCAGTGCTAGAGACTCTCAGGGGATTAATTCACCCCTCCACTTT.

This clonotype was seen ten or more times. The V and J genes are TRBV29-1 and TRBJ2-3; no clear D. V lost 2 bases to trimming and J lost 0 bases, with 12 bases between them. The CDR3 is 15 residues long. Germline CDR1 is SQVTM and CDR2 is ANQGSEA. The CDR3 DNA reads TGCAGCGTTGAATCCGGGCGGATGAGCACAGATACGCAGTATTTT. Translating it yields CSVESGRMSTDTQYF.